Listed below are T cell receptor beta chains from one sample, sequenced in a study of T cell clusters in autoimmune cytopenias. No DNA is given; TCRdb re-called the multiplex PCR reads and lists each CDR3 protein once. The table for this sample gives some 3,300 distinct CDR3 sequences. Input material: peripheral blood. The source is a human donor with an autoimmune cytopenia or autoimmune hepatitis (not recorded which). CDR3s include the opening cysteine and the closing phenylalanine or tryptophan. Clone size, where shown, is once, few, many, or a class for clones that have expanded.

v_call: TRBV20-1
j_call: TRBJ2-4
clone_size: -
cdr3_aa: CSAIAKNIQYF

v_call: TRBV19
j_call: TRBJ2-1
clone_size: medium-sized
cdr3_aa: CASSLGGGAANEQFF

v_call: TRBV30
j_call: TRBJ1-5
clone_size: medium-sized
cdr3_aa: CAWSVPGPRLNQPQHF

v_call: TRBV12-3/TRBV12-4
j_call: TRBJ2-5
clone_size: -
cdr3_aa: CASSLRLAGLETQYF

v_call: TRBV5-4
j_call: TRBJ1-4
clone_size: -
cdr3_aa: CASSLGPPRLNEKLFF

v_call: TRBV5-6
j_call: TRBJ1-5
clone_size: -
cdr3_aa: CASRRQGSSNQPQHF

v_call: TRBV29-1
j_call: TRBJ2-3
clone_size: -
cdr3_aa: CSVVGSGSLDTQYF

v_call: TRBV6-2/TRBV6-3
j_call: TRBJ1-2
clone_size: medium-sized
cdr3_aa: CASSYSKRTDGYTF

v_call: TRBV18
j_call: TRBJ1-2
clone_size: -
cdr3_aa: CASSPRDRTDYGYTF

v_call: TRBV27
j_call: TRBJ2-5
clone_size: medium-sized
cdr3_aa: CASTTQGVEIQETQYF

v_call: TRBV15
j_call: TRBJ1-2
clone_size: large
cdr3_aa: CATSRDPQTDYGYTF